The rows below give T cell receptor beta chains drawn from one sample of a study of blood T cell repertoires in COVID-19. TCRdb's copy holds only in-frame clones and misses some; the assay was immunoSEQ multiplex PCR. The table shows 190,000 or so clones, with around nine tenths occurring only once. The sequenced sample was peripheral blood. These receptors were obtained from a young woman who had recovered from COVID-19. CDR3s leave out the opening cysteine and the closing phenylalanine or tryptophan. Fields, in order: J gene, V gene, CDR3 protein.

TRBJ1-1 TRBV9 ASSPGGWDTEAF
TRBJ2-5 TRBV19 ASSLRQKETQY
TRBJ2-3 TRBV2 ASSAQTSGSTDTQY
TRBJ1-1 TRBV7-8 ASSLPTARVDTNTEAF
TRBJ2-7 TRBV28 ASSFRRGEQY
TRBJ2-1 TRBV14 ASSLDRLYNEQF
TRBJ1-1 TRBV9 ASSVDGGASLKAF
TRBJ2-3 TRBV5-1 ASSLAPASGGVGTDTQY
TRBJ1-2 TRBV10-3 AISQVTGTGYT
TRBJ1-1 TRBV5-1 ASSLVQDRNTEAF
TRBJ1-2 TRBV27 ASSRGGRASGYT
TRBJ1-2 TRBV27 ASRPHDSRYGYT
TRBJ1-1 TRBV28 ASSPPRGMGGRTEAF
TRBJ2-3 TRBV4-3 ASSQTSGLGRGDTQY
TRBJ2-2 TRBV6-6 ASSYEARGDGELF
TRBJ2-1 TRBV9 ASSPRSEAIEQF
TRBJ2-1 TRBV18 ASSPRLAGKGEQF
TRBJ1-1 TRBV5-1 ASSLGAGLNTEAF
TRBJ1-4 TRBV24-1 ATSDKGQGSTNEKLF
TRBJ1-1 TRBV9 ASSVQGHTEAF
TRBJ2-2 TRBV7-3 ASSPSLRQGRTGELF
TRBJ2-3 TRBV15 ATSRSGQGYTDTQY
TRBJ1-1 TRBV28 ASGRQGAGDTEAF
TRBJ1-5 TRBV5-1 ASSRQGFEPQH
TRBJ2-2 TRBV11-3 ASSETGTGELF
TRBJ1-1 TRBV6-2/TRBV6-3 ASSYPWTGTATEAF
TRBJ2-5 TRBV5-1 ASSLGDRLVETQY
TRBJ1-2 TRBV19 ASKRRQGLYGYT
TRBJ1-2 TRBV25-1 ASRPSSAWSYGYT
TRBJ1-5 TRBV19 ACGSSGQGTWQPQH
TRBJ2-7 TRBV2 ASRETSGSSYEQY
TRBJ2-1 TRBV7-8 ASSLRRPSGDNEQF
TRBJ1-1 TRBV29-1 SALRGGTEAF
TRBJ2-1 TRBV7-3 ASERGGSDEQF
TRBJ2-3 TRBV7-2 ASSLGASGSTDTQY
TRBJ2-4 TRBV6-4 ASSDSRGNTKNIQY
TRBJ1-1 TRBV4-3 ASSRSGTEAF
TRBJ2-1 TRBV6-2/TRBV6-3 ASSYGPPWGGPYNEQF
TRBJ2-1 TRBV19 ASSTDSPREQF
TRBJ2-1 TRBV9 ASSPGTSGGGWQF
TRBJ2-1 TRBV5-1 ASSLVAAYNEQF